The clone carrying this T cell receptor beta chain was counted ten times or more. Researchers amplified the TCR beta CDR3 regions from RNA transcripts. Primed by the HTBI set, a first-round RT-PCR was run on the TCR CDR3. One entry per CDR3 protein results from TCRdb running MiXCR on the multiplex PCR reads. This table holds some 210,000 distinct CDR3 sequences, roughly 18% found once. V shed 3 bases and J 5 bases; nucleotides not matched to a gene: 5. Germline V gene lookup returns CDR1 KGHDR and CDR2 SFDVKD. The CDR3 runs to 14 residues. These data originate in a study of T cells in Graves' hyperthyroidism and ophthalmopathy.

This clonotype was sampled from a man aged 50 to 60 with Graves' hyperthyroidism. The specimen sequenced was blood. The gene calls are TRBV24-1 and TRBJ2-7; TRBD2 matches 8 bases. CDR3 in amino acids: CATSDVRGGDEQYF. DNA for the CDR3: TGTGCCACCAGTGATGTACGGGGGGGCGACGAGCAGTACTTC.